The TCR beta chain under discussion was sequenced for a study of shared clonotypes between healthy human individuals (dated by TCRdb to 2018 to 2020). Regarding the study in general: The cohort comprised a couple of women and three men aged 18 to 49 years. For each donor, CD4 naive and CD4 memory were each given three plates, CD8 naive was given two plates, and CD8 memory was given one plate. Blood TCR repertoires of a handful of healthy adults were deeply sequenced to estimate repertoire size and the extent of clonotype sharing between individuals. Libraries were prepared and TCR repertoires were sequenced by different laboratories using diverse techniques, in order to increase sequencing depth and limit assay-specific biases. Leukapheresis yielded between about 0.94 and 9 billion PBMCs per donor.

TCR CDR3 regions were amplified from genomic DNA by multiplex PCR using the deep immunoSEQ assay. Extracted genomic DNA from each cell subset was spread evenly across all wells of several immunoSEQ 96-well plates, with each plate serving as a replicate. For sorted subsets, about 200 ng genomic DNA, equal to tens of thousands of T cell genomes, was loaded into each replicate PCR. Purified libraries were quantified with a Qubit 3.0 fluorometer, sized on a Bioanalyzer 2100, and re-quantified with the KAPA Library Quantification kit. Every immunoSEQ 96-well plate was sequenced on a dedicated single-read 150-cycle Illumina NextSeq 550 flow cell. Per the authors' processing: Because the immunoSEQ output held only junctional sequences and lacked quality scores, the filtering could not match the filtering applied to full-length reads. Sequences were annotated with PyIR, a Python wrapper for IgBLAST v1.9, and V/J genes and CDR3 were assigned using IMGT germline references. Reads with weak V/J assignments (E-value above 1e-6), missing CDR3, stop codons, out-of-frame junctions, or ambiguous translated residues were removed. V3J clonotypes were defined as sequences sharing the same inferred V gene, J gene, and CDR3 amino acid sequence. Percentage overlap between repertoires was computed as shared unique clonotypes divided by the size of the smaller repertoire. Richness of each repertoire was evaluated using RTK rarefaction, the Chao1 estimator, and Recon v2.1 estimates of unobserved clonotypes. For all TCRbeta clonotypes obtained by the gDNA method from four donors, generation probabilities were computed with OLGA. TCRdb took this table from immuneACCESS and kept in-frame rearrangements with V and J called. Such tables lack part of the clones; where checked against another copy, unresolved V genes explain under half of the gap, and the rest is unexplained. V and J calls and clone size follow that table, whereas D and trimming were derived from the DNA. This sample holds some 900,000 clones; 76% were observed only once. Clones ranked in the top ten supply roughly 1.5% of the sample.

The germline V gene gives CDR1 as SNHLY and CDR2 as FYNNEI. V is reduced by 7 bases and J by 7 bases, leaving a spacing of 11 bases between them. From the cysteine up to the phenylalanine, the CDR3 has a length of 13 residues. This entry keeps only the CDR3 DNA: 39 bases, framed from base 1. Beyond this particular receptor, the publication reports: Sharing across a few donors was observed for 5% to 6.5% of naive CD4, under 4% of naive CD8, 2% to 2.5% of memory CD4, and about 0.4% of memory CD8 clonotypes. The small number of donors limited the genetic and exposure-history diversity represented. Pairwise subsampling led to the expectation that sequencing depth would affect the degree of clonotype sharing among donors. Higher generation probabilities were observed for clonotypes shared by all four sorted-subset donors than for non-shared clonotypes. Sampling was limited to blood, and TCR repertoires in tissue likely differ from TCR repertoires in blood. Even with the large sequencing depth, rarefaction of the sorted-subset datasets indicated that sequencing was incomplete. Naive subsets generally had larger estimated clonotype richness than memory subsets.

On this clone itself: The specificity of this receptor is unknown. No clone much larger than this one lies a single base away; base qualities are absent.

Donors were healthy HIV-negative adults with no recently reported acute infections or vaccinations. All donors were Caucasian adults living in Nashville, Tennessee, USA. CD4+ T cells were enriched by magnetic negative selection, after which naive cells were positively selected on CD45RA and the negative fraction was taken as the memory subset. After blood collection by leukapheresis, PBMCs were isolated using Ficoll-Histopaque density gradient centrifugation and then cryopreserved in the vapor phase of liquid nitrogen. Analytical flow cytometry was used to check the purity and quantity of each magnetically sorted T cell population. Each sorted fraction had its genomic DNA isolated and then quantified by UV absorbance on a Nanodrop 2000c.

The specimen sequenced was memory CD4+ T cells sorted from blood. The sample's cell subset or site label, decoded: CD45RA-negative fraction. In this chain, TRBV2 is recombined with TRBJ1-6; TRBD1 could be the D gene, as 6 bases match. The receptor was derived from a man younger than 35 in good health. CDR3 sequence: CASTGQMNSPLHF. The nucleotides are TGTGCCAGCACTGGACAGATGAATTCACCCCTCCACTTT.